A single sample gave rise to the 12 T cell receptor beta chains below, sequenced in a study of T cell changes during pregnancy in multiple sclerosis. Sequenced by immunoSEQ multiplex PCR; TCRdb stores in-frame clones only, minus some. The table has more than 55,000 clones, 91% seen once. This specimen consisted of peripheral blood, obtained in the second trimester of pregnancy. The receptors shown here come from a female donor with multiple sclerosis, enrolled in a pregnancy study.

This clone has just a few counts. The chain is built from TRBV19 and TRBJ2-3; TRBD2 aligns across 9 bases. The CDR3 has 16 residues. Trimming cost V 5 bases and J 6 bases; bases outside gene matches: 12. Looked up from germline, CDR1 is LNHDA and CDR2 is SQIVND (reference sequence). This CDR3 is CASSLGAREGLDTQYF. In nucleotides, the CDR3 is TGTGCCAGTAGTCTAGGAGCGCGGGAGGGCCTGGATACGCAGTATTTT.

The chain employs TRBV19 and TRBJ2-2; TRBD1 agrees at 8 bases. The junction had 5 bases not matched to a gene; V was cut back by 3 bases and J by 5 bases. Germline lookup yields CDR1 LNHDA and CDR2 SQIVND (reference sequence). This CDR3 contains 15 residues. The CDR3 loop is CASSMRQGRTGELFF. DNA for the CDR3: TGTGCCAGTAGTATGCGACAGGGGCGAACCGGGGAGCTGTTTTTT.

The chain employs TRBV5-1 and TRBJ2-2, with unresolved D. The V gene lost 4 bases and the J gene lost 7 bases, with 11 bases spanning the gap. Per germline, CDR1 SGHRS and CDR2 YFSETQ. The CDR3 consists of 13 residues. The CDR3 DNA reads as TGCGCCAGCAGCCTGGAGAGGATCGGGGAGCTGTTTTTT. Translated: CASSLERIGELFF.

J is TRBJ2-7 and V is TRBV27, with 9 bases identical to TRBD2. The CDR3 is 16 residues long. V lost 4 bases, J lost 0 bases, and 7 bases stayed unmatched. Germline CDR1 is MNHEY and CDR2 is SMNVEV (reference sequence). The CDR3 is CASSSSSSGISYEQYF. The CDR3 DNA reads TGTGCCAGCAGTTCCTCATCTAGCGGGATCTCCTACGAGCAGTACTTC.

This clone occurred once. The chain uses TRBV4-3 and TRBJ1-1; D is unresolved. CDR1 and CDR2 from the germline V gene are LGHNA and YSLEER. With 4 bases removed from V and 5 bases from J, the gap between germline ends came to 17 bases. The CDR3 sequence is 15 residues long. For the CDR3, the DNA is TGCGCCAGCAGCCTGAGCAGGCATCTTGGGACTGAAGCTTTCTTT. Amino acids: CASSLSRHLGTEAFF.

The chain links TRBV11-2 to TRBJ2-2; the D gene is possibly TRBD2 (7 bases). V lost 1 base to trimming and J lost 8 bases, with 17 bases between them. Germline V CDR1 and CDR2: SGHAT, FQNNGV. The CDR3 spans 16 residues. CDR3 loop: CASSLVGEGVAGELFF. CDR3 nucleotide sequence: TGTGCCAGCAGCTTAGTCGGGGAGGGGGTAGCGGGGGAGCTGTTTTTT.

The V gene is TRBV27, the J gene TRBJ2-2; 7 bases align to TRBD1. J was trimmed by 5 bases and V by 3 bases; bases with no gene match: 9. This CDR3 has 16 residues. The germline CDR1 and CDR2 sequences are MNHEY and SMNVEV (reference sequence). CDR3 region: CASSFLAGTATGELFF. The CDR3 DNA reads TGTGCCAGCAGTTTCCTTGCCGGGACAGCAACCGGGGAGCTGTTTTTT.

The chain recombines TRBV11-1 with TRBJ1-3, with 7 bases fitting TRBD1. Germline V gene sequence: CDR1 SGHAT, CDR2 FQDESV (reference sequence). CDR3 size: 15 residues. The V gene end was trimmed by 5 bases and the J gene end by 4 bases; junction bases not matched to a gene: 8. The CDR3 coding sequence is TGTGCCAGCAGCAAGACAGGGATCGCAGGAAACACCATATATTTT. Its protein is CASSKTGIAGNTIYF. The whole variable domain, remainder taken from reference TRBV11-1 and TRBJ1-3, is EAEVAQSPRYKITEKSQAVAFWCDPISGHATLYWYRQILGQGPELLVQFQDESVVDDSQLPKDRFSAERLKGVDSTLKIQPAELGDSAMYLCASSKTGIAGNTIYFGEGSWLTVV.

This clone has just one count. The chain employs TRBV5-1 and TRBJ1-5, with 7 bases aligning to TRBD1. Germline V gene sequence: CDR1 SGHRS, CDR2 YFSETQ. The J segment lost 5 bases and the V segment lost 6 bases, leaving 5 bases of the junction unmatched. The length of the CDR3 is 13 residues. The CDR3: CASKQGEDQPQHF. The DNA for the CDR3 is TGCGCCAGCAAGCAGGGGGAGGATCAGCCCCAGCATTTT.

The chain carries TRBV2 and TRBJ2-1, with 13 bases lining up with TRBD2. Germline values: CDR1 SNHLY, CDR2 FYNNEI. The CDR3 runs 15 residues. V dropped 6 bases and J dropped 3; count of bases not matched to a gene: 2. In DNA, the CDR3 is TGTGCCAGCAGGAGGACTAGCGGGAGCTACAATGAGCAGTTCTTC. It specifies CASRRTSGSYNEQFF.

This clone was counted between two and nine times. The chain carries TRBV6-5 and TRBJ2-1, with 16 bases fitting TRBD2. V lost 4 bases to trimming and J lost 7 bases; unmatched junction nucleotides: 1. CDR1 is MNHEY and CDR2 is SVGAGI in the germline V gene. The CDR3 loop spans 15 amino acids. The CDR3 spells CASSSGLAGGNEQFF. CDR3 DNA: TGTGCCAGCAGTTCGGGACTAGCGGGAGGGAATGAGCAGTTCTTC.

The gene calls are TRBV30 and TRBJ1-5; 7 nucleotides line up with TRBD1. V gave up 2 bases and J gave up 9 bases; unmatched junction bases: 13. This CDR3 is 15 amino acids long. CDR1 GTSNPN and CDR2 SVGIG come from the germline V gene (reference sequence). CDR3 bases: TGTGCCTGGAGTCGAAACGAAGGGGGCTCAAGGCCCCAGCATTTT. This sequence encodes CAWSRNEGGSRPQHF.